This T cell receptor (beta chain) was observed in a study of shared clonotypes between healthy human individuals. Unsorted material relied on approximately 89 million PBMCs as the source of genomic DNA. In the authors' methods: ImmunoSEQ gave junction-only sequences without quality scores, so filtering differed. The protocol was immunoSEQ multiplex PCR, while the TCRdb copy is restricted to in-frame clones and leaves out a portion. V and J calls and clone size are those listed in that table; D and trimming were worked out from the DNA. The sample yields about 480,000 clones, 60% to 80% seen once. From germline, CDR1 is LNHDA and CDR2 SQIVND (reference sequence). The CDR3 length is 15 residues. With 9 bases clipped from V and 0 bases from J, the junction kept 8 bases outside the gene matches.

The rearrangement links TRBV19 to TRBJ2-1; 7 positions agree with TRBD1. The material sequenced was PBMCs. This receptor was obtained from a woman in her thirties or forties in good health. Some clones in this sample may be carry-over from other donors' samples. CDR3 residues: CASSGTDFSYNEQFF. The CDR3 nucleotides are TGTGCCAGCTCCGGGACAGACTTCTCCTACAATGAGCAGTTCTTC.